The 5 T cell receptor beta chains below all came from one sample that was sequenced in a study of T cells in tuberculosis. This sample's time point: new active TB diagnosis, blood taken before or within 7 days of starting treatment. Method: immunoSEQ multiplex PCR; TCRdb's copy keeps in-frame clones and lacks some. Of under 50,000 clones listed, roughly 94% are singletons. This material consisted of PBMCs, taken at tuberculosis diagnosis. These receptors were collected from an adult with tuberculosis.

The V and J genes are TRBV7-8 and TRBJ2-1; 8 nucleotides align to TRBD1. Germline-derived CDR1 and CDR2 are SGHVS and FQNEAQ. Germline trimming cut 2 bases from V and 4 bases from J; bases unmatched to any gene: 4. CDR3 length: 15 amino acids. The CDR3 DNA sequence: TGTGCCAGCAGCTTACCAGGGGGCCAGTACAATGAGCAGTTCTTC. This sequence encodes CASSLPGGQYNEQFF.

This rearrangement joins TRBV29-1 to TRBJ1-1; D is unresolved. Germline CDR1 is SQVTM and CDR2 is ANQGSEA. This CDR3 comprises 12 residues. V dropped 6 bases and J dropped 9 bases, with 17 bases sitting between them. The CDR3 nucleotides are TGCAGCGTCTCCCCCCCGGGATCTAAAGCTTTCTTT. Its translation is CSVSPPGSKAFF.

This clone appeared a single time. The rearrangement joins TRBV2 to TRBJ2-1; 10 positions match TRBD1. The J segment lost 8 bases and the V segment lost 5 bases, leaving 9 bases of the junction unmatched. Germline V gives CDR1 SNHLY, CDR2 FYNNEI. The CDR3 has 15 amino acids. The CDR3 DNA sequence: TGTGCCAGCAGTAGCCGGGACAGGGGTTTGGATGAGCAGTTCTTC. Translated: CASSSRDRGLDEQFF.

The chain employs TRBV28 and TRBJ1-3, with D perhaps TRBD1 (6 bases). The CDR3 extends over 15 amino acids. V lost 5 bases, J lost 4 bases, and 15 bases lay in between. Germline V gene sequence: CDR1 MDHEN, CDR2 SYDVKM. The CDR3 bases are TGTGCCAGCAGTCCCTCCCCAGGGGAAGGAAACACCATATATTTT. It specifies CASSPSPGEGNTIYF.

This clone was seen once. V gene TRBV14 combines with J gene TRBJ2-7; TRBD1 aligns across 7 bases. Unmatched junction bases numbered 9, after V lost 4 bases and J lost 3 bases. Germline CDR1 is SGHDN and CDR2 is FVKESK. This CDR3 has 15 residues. In DNA form, the CDR3 reads TGTGCCAGCAGCCGAACAGGGGTCGCAAACTACGAGCAGTACTTC. It encodes CASSRTGVANYEQYF.